This T cell receptor beta chain was sequenced during a study of shared clonotypes between healthy human individuals. The study, taken as a whole, reports: Naive CD4 clonotypes were shared across a handful of donors at 4.5% to 6%.

Germline V CDR1 and CDR2: LGHNA, YNFKEQ. The CDR3 has 15 amino acids. Trimming cost V 4 bases and J 2 bases, with 15 bases left between them. As regards this clone: Its antigen remains unknown.

The assay ran at deep level. Repertoires were generated with immunoSEQ multiplex PCR, while TCRdb's copy carries only in-frame clones and drops some. The sample records 2 million to 3 million clones, over 85% being singletons. The clonotype was recovered from a man between 18 and 29 years old in good health. Some clones in this sample may be carry-over from other donors' samples. This rearrangement joins TRBV4-2 to TRBJ2-7, with a weak D call TRBD1 (6 bases). Sequenced input: naive CD4+ T cells from PBMCs. Subset described: CD45RA+ positively selected. The CDR3 DNA follows: TGTGCCAGCAGCCGGTCCGGGACACCCGCCTACGAGCAGTACTTC. Encoded protein: CASSRSGTPAYEQYF.